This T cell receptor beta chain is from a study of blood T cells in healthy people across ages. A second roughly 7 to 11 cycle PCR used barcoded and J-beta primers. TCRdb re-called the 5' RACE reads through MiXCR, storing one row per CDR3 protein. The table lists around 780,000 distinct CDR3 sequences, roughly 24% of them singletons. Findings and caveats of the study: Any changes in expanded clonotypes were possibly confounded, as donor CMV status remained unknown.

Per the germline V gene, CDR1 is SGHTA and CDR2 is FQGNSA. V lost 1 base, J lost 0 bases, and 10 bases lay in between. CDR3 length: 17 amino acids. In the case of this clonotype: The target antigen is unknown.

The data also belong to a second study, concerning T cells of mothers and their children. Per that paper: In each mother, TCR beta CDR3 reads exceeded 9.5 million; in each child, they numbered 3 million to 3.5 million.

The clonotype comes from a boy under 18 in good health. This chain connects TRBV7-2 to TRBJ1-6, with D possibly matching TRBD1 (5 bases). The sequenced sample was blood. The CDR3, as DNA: TGTGCCAGCAGCTTAGAAGGACAAAGCTCCTATAATTCACCCCTCCACTTT. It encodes CASSLEGQSSYNSPLHF.